The 8 T cell receptor beta chains given below trace back to one sample, sequenced in a study of shared clonotypes between healthy human individuals. Some clones are missing from TCRdb's copy, which holds only in-frame ones; the method was immunoSEQ multiplex PCR. Of about 1.1 million clones listed, 75% to 80% were seen once; the top ten hold more than 0.45%. The sequencing input was memory CD4+ T cells from PBMCs. Stated subset: CD45RA-negative fraction. Receptors originate from a man aged 18-30 years in good health. Some clones in this sample may be carry-over from other donors' samples.

V is TRBV25-1 and J is TRBJ2-5; D unclear. The V end lost 3 bases, the J end lost 1 base, and 12 bases lay between the germline ends. Germline V CDR1 and CDR2: MGHDK, SYGVNS. This CDR3 comprises 15 residues. CDR3: CASSDAILFQETQYF. The CDR3 DNA follows: TGTGCCAGCAGTGATGCAATCCTGTTCCAAGAGACCCAGTACTTC.

This clone was recorded a few times. The chain joins TRBV5-8 to TRBJ2-5; a possible D gene is TRBD2 (7 bases). The CDR3 loop spans 17 amino acids. Germline CDR1 is SGHTS and CDR2 is YDEGEE. V gave up 4 bases and J gave up 0 bases, with 19 bases separating them. This CDR3 is CASSLGGQGLNQETQYF. CDR3 bases: TGTGCCAGCAGCCTGGGGGGGCAGGGTCTAAACCAAGAGACCCAGTACTTC.

This chain connects TRBV4-2 to TRBJ2-1, with 8 bases that match TRBD2. V dropped 7 bases and J dropped 5; count of bases not matched to a gene: 10. The length of the CDR3 is 15 residues. The germline V gene encodes CDR1 LGHNA and CDR2 YNFKEQ. The CDR3 DNA reads TGTGCCAGCAAGGCCAGCGGGAGTATTGACAATGAGCAGTTCTTC. Its translation is CASKASGSIDNEQFF.

The count of this clone is one. The genes are TRBV28 and TRBJ1-2; no firm D call. The V gene lost 5 bases and the J gene lost 5 bases, with 15 bases spanning the gap. Germline lookup yields CDR1 MDHEN and CDR2 SYDVKM. This CDR3 contains 14 residues. This CDR3 reads CASSPPTGPYGYTF. The CDR3 DNA reads TGTGCCAGCAGTCCCCCTACCGGCCCATATGGCTACACCTTC.

This clone has only one observation. The rearrangement links TRBV5-4 to TRBJ2-2; D unclear. CDR1 and CDR2 from the germline V gene are SGHNT and YYREEE (reference sequence). The CDR3 has 16 residues. The germline V and J ends were trimmed by 0 bases and 6 bases, with 15 bases remaining between them. CDR3 region: CASSLGPGNPPGELFF. The CDR3 DNA follows: TGTGCCAGCAGCTTGGGGCCAGGCAATCCCCCCGGGGAGCTGTTTTTT.

This clone has only a few counts. Within the sample, other DNA sequences also encode this same CDR3. The chain combines TRBV7-7 with TRBJ2-7; the match to TRBD1 covers 11 bases. This CDR3 has 15 amino acids. V lost 5 bases, J lost 3 bases, and 6 bases stayed unmatched. Germline CDR1 is SSHAT and CDR2 is FNYEAQ (reference sequence). The DNA for the CDR3 is TGTGCCAGCAGCCTAAGGACAGGGGGCTTCTACGAGCAGTACTTC. This encodes CASSLRTGGFYEQYF.

V and J are TRBV28 and TRBJ2-7; unclear D gene. V was trimmed by 6 bases and J by 6 bases, leaving 12 bases between them. Germline values: CDR1 MDHEN, CDR2 SYDVKM. There are 12 residues in the CDR3. The CDR3, as DNA: TGTGCCAGCAGGGGCCGCCCGGGCGAGCAGTACTTC. Its protein is CASRGRPGEQYF.

The V call is TRBV11-2, the J call TRBJ2-7, with 7 nucleotides matching TRBD2. CDR1 and CDR2 (germline): SGHAT, FQNNGV. The CDR3 runs to 17 residues. V gave up 4 bases and J gave up 9 bases; unmatched junction bases: 21. CDR3 DNA: TGTGCCAGCAGCTCGGGACCCCTTGGACTAGATAAATTGGGGCAGTACTTC. Amino acids: CASSSGPLGLDKLGQYF. The whole variable domain, remainder taken from reference TRBV11-2 and TRBJ2-7, is EAGVAQSPRYKIIEKRQSVAFWCNPISGHATLYWYQQILGQGPKLLIQFQNNGVVDDSQLPKDRFSAERLKGVDSTLKIQPAKLEDSAVYLCASSSGPLGLDKLGQYFGPGTRLTVT.